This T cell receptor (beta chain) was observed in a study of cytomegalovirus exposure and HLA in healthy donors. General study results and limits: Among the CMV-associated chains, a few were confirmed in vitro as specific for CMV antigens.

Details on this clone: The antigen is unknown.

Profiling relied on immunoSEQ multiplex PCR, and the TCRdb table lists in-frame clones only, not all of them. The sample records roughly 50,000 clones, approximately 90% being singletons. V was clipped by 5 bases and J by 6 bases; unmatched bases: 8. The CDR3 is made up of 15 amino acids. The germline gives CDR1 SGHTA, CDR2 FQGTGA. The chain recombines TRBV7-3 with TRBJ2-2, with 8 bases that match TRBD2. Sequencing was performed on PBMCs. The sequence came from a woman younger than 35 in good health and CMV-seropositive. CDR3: CASSHRGGHAGELFF. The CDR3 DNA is TGTGCCAGCAGCCACCGGGGGGGCCACGCCGGGGAGCTGTTTTTT.